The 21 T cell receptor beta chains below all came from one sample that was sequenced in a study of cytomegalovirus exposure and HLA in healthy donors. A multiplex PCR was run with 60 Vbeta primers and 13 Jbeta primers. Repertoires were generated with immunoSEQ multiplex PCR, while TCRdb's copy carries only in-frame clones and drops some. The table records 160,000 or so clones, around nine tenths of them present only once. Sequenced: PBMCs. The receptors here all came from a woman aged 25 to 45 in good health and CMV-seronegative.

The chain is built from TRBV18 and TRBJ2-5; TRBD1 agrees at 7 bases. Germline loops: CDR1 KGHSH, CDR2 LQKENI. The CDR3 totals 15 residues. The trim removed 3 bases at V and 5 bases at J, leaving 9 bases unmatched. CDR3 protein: CASSPPQGRGETQYF. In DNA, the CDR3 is TGTGCCAGCTCACCCCCACAGGGGCGAGGGGAGACCCAGTACTTC.

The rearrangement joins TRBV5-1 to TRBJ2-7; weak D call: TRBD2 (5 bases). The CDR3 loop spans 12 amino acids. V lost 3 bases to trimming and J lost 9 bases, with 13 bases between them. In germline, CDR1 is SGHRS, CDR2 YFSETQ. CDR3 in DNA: TGCGCCAGCAGCTGGGCTTTAGGACTGCAGTACTTC. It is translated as CASSWALGLQYF.

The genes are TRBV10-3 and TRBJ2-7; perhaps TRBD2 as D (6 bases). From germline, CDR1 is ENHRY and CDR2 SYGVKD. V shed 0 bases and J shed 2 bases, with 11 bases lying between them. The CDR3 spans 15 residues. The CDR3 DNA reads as TGTGCCATCAGTGAGTCCGGGGGACCGACCTACGAGCAGTACTTC. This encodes CAISESGGPTYEQYF.

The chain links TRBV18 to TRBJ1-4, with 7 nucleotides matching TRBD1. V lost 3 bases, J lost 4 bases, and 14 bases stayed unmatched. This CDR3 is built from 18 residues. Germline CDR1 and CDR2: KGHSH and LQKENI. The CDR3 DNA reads TGTGCCAGCTCACCCCCGGGACGCCTGGGACAGCTTAATGAAAAACTGTTTTTT. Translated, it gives CASSPPGRLGQLNEKLFF.

CDR3 residues: CASSLYLANQPQHF. The CDR3 DNA sequence: TGTGCCAGCAGTTTATATCTAGCTAATCAGCCCCAGCATTTT. V gene TRBV28 combines with J gene TRBJ1-5; D unclear. Germline values: CDR1 MDHEN, CDR2 SYDVKM. Trimming cost V 1 base and J 4 bases, with 8 bases left between them. CDR3 length equals 14 residues.

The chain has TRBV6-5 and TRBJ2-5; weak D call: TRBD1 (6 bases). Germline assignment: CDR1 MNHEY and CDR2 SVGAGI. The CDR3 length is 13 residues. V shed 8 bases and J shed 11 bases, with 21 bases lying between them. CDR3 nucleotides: TGTGCCAGCGGGGCAGGGGAATCGAGAGAGCAGTACTTC. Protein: CASGAGESREQYF.

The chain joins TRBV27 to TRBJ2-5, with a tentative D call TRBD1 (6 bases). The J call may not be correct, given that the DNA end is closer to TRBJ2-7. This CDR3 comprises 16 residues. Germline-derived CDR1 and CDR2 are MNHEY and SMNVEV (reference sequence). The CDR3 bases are TGTGCCAGCAGAAAGGGCACGAGGACAGCGTCCTACGAGCAGTACTTC. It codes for CASRKGTRTASYEQYF.

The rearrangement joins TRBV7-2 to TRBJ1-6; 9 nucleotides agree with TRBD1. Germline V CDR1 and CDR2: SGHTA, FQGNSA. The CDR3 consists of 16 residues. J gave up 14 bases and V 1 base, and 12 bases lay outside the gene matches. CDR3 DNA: TGTGCCAGCAGCTTAGAGGGACAGGGAGGGGGTAAGGCCCTCCACTTT. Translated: CASSLEGQGGGKALHF.

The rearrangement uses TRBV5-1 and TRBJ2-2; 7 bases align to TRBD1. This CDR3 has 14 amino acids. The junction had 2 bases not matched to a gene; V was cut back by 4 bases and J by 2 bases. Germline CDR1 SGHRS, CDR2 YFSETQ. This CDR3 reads CASSRDSNTGELFF. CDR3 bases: TGCGCCAGCAGCCGGGACAGTAACACCGGGGAGCTGTTTTTT.

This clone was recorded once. For the CDR3, the DNA is TGTGCCAGCAGCCCAACCGGGACACCGAACACCGGGGAGCTGTTTTTT. It encodes CASSPTGTPNTGELFF. V gene TRBV7-6 combines with J gene TRBJ2-2, with D perhaps matching TRBD1 (6 bases). V was trimmed by 5 bases and J by 0 bases, leaving 13 bases between them. CDR3 size: 16 residues. Germline values: CDR1 SGHVS, CDR2 FNYEAQ.

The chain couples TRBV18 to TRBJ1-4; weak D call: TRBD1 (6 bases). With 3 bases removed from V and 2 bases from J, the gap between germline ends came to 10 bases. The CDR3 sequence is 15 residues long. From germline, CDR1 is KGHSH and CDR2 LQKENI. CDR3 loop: CASSPRTDTNEKLFF. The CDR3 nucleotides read TGTGCCAGCTCACCCCGGACAGATACTAATGAAAAACTGTTTTTT.

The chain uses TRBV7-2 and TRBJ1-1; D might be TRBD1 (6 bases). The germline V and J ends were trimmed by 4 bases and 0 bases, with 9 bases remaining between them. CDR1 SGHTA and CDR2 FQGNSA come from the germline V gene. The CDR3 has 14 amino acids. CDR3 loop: CASSSGHLNTEAFF. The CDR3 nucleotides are TGTGCCAGCAGCTCGGGACACCTGAACACTGAAGCTTTCTTT.

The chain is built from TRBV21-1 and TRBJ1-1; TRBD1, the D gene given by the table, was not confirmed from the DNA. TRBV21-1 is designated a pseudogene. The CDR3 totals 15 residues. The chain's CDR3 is CASSKVDRENTEAFF. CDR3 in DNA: TGTGCCAGCAGCAAAGTGGACAGGGAGAACACTGAAGCTTTCTTT.

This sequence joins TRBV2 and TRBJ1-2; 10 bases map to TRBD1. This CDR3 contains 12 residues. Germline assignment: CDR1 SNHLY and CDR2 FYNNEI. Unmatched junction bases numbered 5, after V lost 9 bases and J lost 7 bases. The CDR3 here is CARKDRGPGYTF. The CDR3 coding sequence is TGTGCCAGGAAAGACAGGGGGCCTGGCTACACCTTC.

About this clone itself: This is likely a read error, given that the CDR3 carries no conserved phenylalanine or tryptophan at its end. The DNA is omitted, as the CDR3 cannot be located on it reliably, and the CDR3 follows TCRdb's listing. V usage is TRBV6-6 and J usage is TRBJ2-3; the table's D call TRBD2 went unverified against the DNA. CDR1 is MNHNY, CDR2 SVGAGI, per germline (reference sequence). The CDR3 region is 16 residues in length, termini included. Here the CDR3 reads CASTSLGIGGAVGTLP.

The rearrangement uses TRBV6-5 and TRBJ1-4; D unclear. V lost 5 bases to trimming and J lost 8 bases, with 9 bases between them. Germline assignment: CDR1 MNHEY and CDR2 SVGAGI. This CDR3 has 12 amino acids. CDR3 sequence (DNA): TGTGCCAGCAGTCCAACGGTCGAAAAACTGTTTTTT. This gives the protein CASSPTVEKLFF.

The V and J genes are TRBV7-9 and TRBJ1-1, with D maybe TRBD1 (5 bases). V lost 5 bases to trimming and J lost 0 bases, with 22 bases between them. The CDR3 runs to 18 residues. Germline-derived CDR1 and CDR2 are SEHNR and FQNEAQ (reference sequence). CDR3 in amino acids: CASSTTPPIQAMNTEAFF. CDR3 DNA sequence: TGTGCCAGCAGCACGACCCCCCCTATACAGGCCATGAACACTGAAGCTTTCTTT.

Here the CDR3 DNA reads TGTGCCAGCAGCCAGGGGTCCCAGGAGGAAAAACTGTTTTTT. Translation: CASSQGSQEEKLFF. The J gene is TRBJ1-4, the V gene TRBV9, with D perhaps TRBD1 (6 bases). Trimming removed 4 bases from V and 8 bases from J, with 15 bases in between. The CDR3 is 14 amino acids. Per the germline V gene, CDR1 is SGDLS and CDR2 is YYNGEE.

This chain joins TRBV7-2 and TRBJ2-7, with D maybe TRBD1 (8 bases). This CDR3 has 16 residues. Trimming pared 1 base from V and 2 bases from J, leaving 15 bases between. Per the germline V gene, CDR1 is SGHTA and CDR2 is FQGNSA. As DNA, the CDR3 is TGTGCCAGCAGCTTAGGAACAGGGGGGGGGACCTACGAGCAGTACTTC. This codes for CASSLGTGGGTYEQYF.

CDR3: CASSSWVEGGYTF. CDR3 bases: TGTGCCAGCAGCTCGTGGGTGGAGGGTGGCTACACCTTC. The chain recombines TRBV7-2 with TRBJ1-2; no definite D call. Trimming left V 4 bases short and J 7 bases short, with 13 bases between. CDR3 length: 13 residues. Germline lookup yields CDR1 SGHTA and CDR2 FQGNSA.

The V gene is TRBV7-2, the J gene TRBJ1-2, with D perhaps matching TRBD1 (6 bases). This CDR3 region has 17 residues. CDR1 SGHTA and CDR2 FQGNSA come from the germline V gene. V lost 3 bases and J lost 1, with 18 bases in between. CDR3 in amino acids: CASSLPSRRGGNYGYTF. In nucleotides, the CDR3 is TGTGCCAGCAGCTTGCCCTCCCGGAGGGGGGGTAACTATGGCTACACCTTC.